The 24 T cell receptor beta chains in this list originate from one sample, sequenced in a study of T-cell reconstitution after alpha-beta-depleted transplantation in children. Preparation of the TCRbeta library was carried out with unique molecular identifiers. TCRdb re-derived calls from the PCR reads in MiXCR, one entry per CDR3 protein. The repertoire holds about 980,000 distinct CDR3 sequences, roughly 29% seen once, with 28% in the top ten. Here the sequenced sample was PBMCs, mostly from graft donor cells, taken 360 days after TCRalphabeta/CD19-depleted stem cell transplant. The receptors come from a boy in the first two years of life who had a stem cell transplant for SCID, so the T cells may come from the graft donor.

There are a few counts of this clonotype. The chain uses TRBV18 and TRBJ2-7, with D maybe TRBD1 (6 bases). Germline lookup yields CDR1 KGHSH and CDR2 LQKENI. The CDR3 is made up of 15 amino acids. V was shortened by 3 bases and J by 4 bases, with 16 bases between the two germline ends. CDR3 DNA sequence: TGTGCCAGCTCACCTATACAGGTAGGGGGATACGAGCAGTACTTC. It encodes CASSPIQVGGYEQYF.

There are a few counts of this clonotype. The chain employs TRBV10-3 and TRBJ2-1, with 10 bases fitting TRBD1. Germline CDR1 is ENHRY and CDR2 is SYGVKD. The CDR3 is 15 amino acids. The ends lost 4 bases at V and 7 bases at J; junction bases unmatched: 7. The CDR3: CAISAGTGAPNEQFF. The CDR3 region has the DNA TGTGCCATCAGTGCCGGGACAGGGGCCCCGAATGAGCAGTTCTTC.

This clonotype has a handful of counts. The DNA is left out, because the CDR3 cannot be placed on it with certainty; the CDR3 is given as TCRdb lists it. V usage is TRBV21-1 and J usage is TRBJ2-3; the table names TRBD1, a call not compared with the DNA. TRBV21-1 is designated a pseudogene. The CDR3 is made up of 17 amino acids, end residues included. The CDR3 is CASSATRVAAGTDTQYF.

CDR3 sequence (DNA): TGTGCCAGCGGTCCGACGCAGCTGGGGGGGTTTGGGGCTTTCTTT. Translated, it gives CASGPTQLGGFGAFF. The chain has TRBV12-3 or TRBV12-4 and TRBJ1-1; tentative D call: TRBD1 (5 bases). The CDR3 sequence is 15 residues long. The V gene lost 8 bases and the J gene lost 11 bases, with 27 bases spanning the gap.

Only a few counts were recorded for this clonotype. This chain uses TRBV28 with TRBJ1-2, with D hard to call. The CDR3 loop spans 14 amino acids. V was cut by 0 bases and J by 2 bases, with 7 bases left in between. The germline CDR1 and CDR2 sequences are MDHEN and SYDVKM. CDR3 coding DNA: TGTGCCAGCAGTTTATGGGGCCGAAACTATGGCTACACCTTC. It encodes CASSLWGRNYGYTF.

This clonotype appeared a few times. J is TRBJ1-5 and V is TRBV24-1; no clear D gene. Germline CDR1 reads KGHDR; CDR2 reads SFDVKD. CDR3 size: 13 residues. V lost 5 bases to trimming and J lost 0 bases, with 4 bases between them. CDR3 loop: CATSVHSNQPQHF. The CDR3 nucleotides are TGTGCCACCAGTGTACATAGCAATCAGCCCCAGCATTTT.

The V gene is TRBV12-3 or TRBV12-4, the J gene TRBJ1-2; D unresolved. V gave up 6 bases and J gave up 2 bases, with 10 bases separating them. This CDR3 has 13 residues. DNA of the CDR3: TGTGCCAGCAGGCTGGCGGTAAACTATGGCTACACCTTC. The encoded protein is CASRLAVNYGYTF.

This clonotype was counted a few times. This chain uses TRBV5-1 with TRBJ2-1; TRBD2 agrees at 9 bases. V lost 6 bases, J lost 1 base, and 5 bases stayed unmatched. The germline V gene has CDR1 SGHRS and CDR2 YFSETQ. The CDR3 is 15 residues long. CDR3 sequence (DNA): TGCGCCAGCACTTTAGCGGGGGAGTCCTACAATGAGCAGTTCTTC. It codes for CASTLAGESYNEQFF.

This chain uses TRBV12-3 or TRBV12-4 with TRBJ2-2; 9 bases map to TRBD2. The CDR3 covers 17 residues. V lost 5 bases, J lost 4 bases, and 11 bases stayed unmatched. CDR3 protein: CASSLPWRGGGTGELFF. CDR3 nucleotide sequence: TGTGCCAGCAGTCTCCCTTGGCGGGGGGGCGGCACCGGGGAGCTGTTTTTT.

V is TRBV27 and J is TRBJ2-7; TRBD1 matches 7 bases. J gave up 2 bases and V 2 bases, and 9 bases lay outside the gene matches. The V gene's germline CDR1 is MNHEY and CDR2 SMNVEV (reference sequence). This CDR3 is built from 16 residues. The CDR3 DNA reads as TGTGCCAGCAGTTTACAACCCGGGACAGTAGCCTACGAGCAGTACTTC. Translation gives CASSLQPGTVAYEQYF.

This CDR3 is CASSARRLLRSYEQYF. DNA of the CDR3: TGTGCCAGCAGCGCCCGAAGACTCCTACGCTCCTACGAGCAGTACTTC. V gene TRBV9 combines with J gene TRBJ2-7; D ambiguous. V lost 3 bases, J lost 0 bases, and 16 bases lay in between. The CDR3 contains 16 residues. CDR1 SGDLS and CDR2 YYNGEE come from the germline V gene.

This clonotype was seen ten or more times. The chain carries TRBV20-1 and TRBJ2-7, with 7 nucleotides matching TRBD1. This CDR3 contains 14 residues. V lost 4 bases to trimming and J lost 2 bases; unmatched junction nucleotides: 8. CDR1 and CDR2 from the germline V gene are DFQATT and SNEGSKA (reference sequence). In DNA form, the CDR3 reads TGCAGTGCTACCGACAGGGCGTCCCCCTACGAGCAGTACTTC. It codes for CSATDRASPYEQYF.

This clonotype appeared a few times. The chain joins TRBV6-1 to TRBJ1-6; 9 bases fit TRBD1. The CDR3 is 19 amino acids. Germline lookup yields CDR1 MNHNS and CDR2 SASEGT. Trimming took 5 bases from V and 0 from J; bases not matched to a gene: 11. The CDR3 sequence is CASSRGTGFLSSYNSPLHF. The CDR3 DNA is TGTGCCAGCAGTCGCGGGACAGGGTTCCTTAGCTCCTATAATTCACCCCTCCACTTT.

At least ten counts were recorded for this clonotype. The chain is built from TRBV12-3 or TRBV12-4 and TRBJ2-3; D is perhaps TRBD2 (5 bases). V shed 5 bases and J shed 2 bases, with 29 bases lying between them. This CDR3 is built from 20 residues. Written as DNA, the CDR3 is TGTGCCAGCAGTCCCCCATCCCAAAGGACTGACACAACCCTCACAGATACGCAGTATTTT. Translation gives CASSPPSQRTDTTLTDTQYF.

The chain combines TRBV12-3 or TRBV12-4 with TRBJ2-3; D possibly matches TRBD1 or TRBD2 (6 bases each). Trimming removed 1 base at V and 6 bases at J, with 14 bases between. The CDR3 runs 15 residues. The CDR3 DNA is TGTGCCAGCAGTTTAGACCCGGGGGCGATCGATACGCAGTATTTT. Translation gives CASSLDPGAIDTQYF.

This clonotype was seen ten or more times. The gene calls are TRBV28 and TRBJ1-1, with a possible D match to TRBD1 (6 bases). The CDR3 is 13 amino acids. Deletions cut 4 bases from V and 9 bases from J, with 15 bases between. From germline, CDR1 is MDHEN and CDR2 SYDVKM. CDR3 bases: TGTGCCAGCAGTTCCCGGGACATCCTACAAGCTTTCTTT. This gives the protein CASSSRDILQAFF. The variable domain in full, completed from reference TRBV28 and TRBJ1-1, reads DVKVTQSSRYLVKRTGEKVFLECVQDMDHENMFWYRQDPGLGLRLIYFSYDVKMKEKGDIPEGYSVSREKKERFSLILESASTNQTSMYLCASSSRDILQAFFGQGTRLTVV.

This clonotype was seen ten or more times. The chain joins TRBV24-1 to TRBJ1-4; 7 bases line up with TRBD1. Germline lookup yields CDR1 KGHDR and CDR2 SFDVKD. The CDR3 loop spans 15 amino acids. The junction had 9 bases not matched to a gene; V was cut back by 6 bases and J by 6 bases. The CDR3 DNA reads TGTGCCACCAGTTCCCCGACAGGGAATTATGAAAAACTGTTTTTT. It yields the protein CATSSPTGNYEKLFF.

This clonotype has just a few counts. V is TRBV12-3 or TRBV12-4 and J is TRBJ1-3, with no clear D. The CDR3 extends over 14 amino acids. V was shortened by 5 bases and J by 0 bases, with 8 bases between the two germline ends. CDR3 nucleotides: TGTGCCAGCAGTCCCCGGATCTCTGGAAACACCATATATTTT. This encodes CASSPRISGNTIYF.

CDR3 coding DNA: TGTGCCTGGAGTGTCACTCACCTCAATCAGCCCCAGCATTTT. It is translated as CAWSVTHLNQPQHF. The genes are TRBV30 and TRBJ1-5; D gene ambiguous. CDR3 length: 14 amino acids. The germline CDR1 and CDR2 sequences are GTSNPN and SVGIG (reference sequence). Trimming cost V 0 bases and J 3 bases, with 9 bases left between them.

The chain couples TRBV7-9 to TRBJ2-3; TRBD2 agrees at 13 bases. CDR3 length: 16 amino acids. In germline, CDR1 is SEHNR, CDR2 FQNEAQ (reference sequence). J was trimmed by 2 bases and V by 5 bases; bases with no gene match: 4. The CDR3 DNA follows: TGTGCCAGCAGCGCCGGGACTAGCGGGAACACAGATACGCAGTATTTT. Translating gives CASSAGTSGNTDTQYF.

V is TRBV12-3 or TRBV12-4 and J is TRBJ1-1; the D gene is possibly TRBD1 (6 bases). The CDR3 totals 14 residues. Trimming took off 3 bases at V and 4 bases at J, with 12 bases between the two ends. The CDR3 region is CASSFGGTTTEAFF. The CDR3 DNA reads TGTGCCAGCAGTTTTGGTGGGACAACCACTGAAGCTTTCTTT.

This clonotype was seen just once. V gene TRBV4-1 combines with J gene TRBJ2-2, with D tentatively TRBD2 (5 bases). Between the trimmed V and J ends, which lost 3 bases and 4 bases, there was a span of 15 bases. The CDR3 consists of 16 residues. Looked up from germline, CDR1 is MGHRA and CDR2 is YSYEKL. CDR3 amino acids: CASSHDGEGSTGELFF. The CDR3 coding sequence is TGCGCCAGCAGCCATGATGGTGAGGGTTCCACCGGGGAGCTGTTTTTT.

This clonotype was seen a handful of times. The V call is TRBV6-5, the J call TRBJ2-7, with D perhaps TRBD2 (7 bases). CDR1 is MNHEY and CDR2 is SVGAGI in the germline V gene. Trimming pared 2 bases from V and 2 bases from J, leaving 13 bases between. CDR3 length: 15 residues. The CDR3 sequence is CASSYARGATYEQYF. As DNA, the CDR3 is TGTGCCAGCAGTTACGCCCGGGGGGCCACCTACGAGCAGTACTTC.

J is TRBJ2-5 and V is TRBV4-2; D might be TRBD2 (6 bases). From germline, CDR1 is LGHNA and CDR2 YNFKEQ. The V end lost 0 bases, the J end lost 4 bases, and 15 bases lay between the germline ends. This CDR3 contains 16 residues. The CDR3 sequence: CASSQESSRGGETQYF. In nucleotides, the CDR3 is TGTGCCAGCAGCCAAGAGTCGTCGCGGGGCGGAGAGACCCAGTACTTC.